This record looks at one T cell receptor (beta chain) sequence and its context. What it recognizes is unknown. These data are taken from a study of OX40 agonist ivuxolimab in advanced cancers. Looking at the study overall: Ivuxolimab doses were 0.01, 0.1, 0.3, 1.5, 3 or 10 mg/kg every 2 weeks. The mean age was approximately 60 years, ranging from about 20 to 85, with around four fifths of participants male. Study conclusions and caveats: Low clonal expansion, among the lowest seen, marked partial responders at 0.1-3.0 mg/kg. Expanded clones tended on average to be more numerous among CD8+ T cells than CD4+.

Profiled with immunoSEQ multiplex PCR; TCRdb holds only in-frame clones, not every one. The repertoire has tens of thousands of clones, approximately 91% of them found once; the top ten carry approximately 15%. The V end lost 3 bases, the J end lost 2 bases, and 15 bases lay between the germline ends. From germline, CDR1 is SGHDT and CDR2 YYEEEE. The CDR3 length is 15 residues. The TCR sequence derives from an adult with an advanced solid tumor such as melanoma, head and neck, liver or kidney cancer. The starting material was CD4+ or CD8+ T cells sorted from blood, obtained in a trial of the OX40 agonist ivuxolimab. The chain recombines TRBV5-6 with TRBJ2-7; D is perhaps TRBD2 (5 bases). Written as DNA, the CDR3 is TGTGCCAGCAGCTCGTGGACCCGAGGGCCCTACGAGCAGTACTTC. Protein: CASSSWTRGPYEQYF.